Shown below are 23 T cell receptor beta chains from a single sample sequenced in a study of blood T cell repertoires in COVID-19. Profiling relied on immunoSEQ multiplex PCR, and the TCRdb table lists in-frame clones only, not all of them. The table has a few hundred thousand clones, roughly 89% seen once. Material for sequencing was peripheral blood. The receptors shown here come from a woman in her forties who had recovered from COVID-19.

This rearrangement joins TRBV5-1 to TRBJ1-3; TRBD1 matches at 8 bases. Germline V CDR1 and CDR2: SGHRS, YFSETQ. V lost 4 bases to trimming and J lost 3 bases; unmatched junction nucleotides: 9. The CDR3 loop spans 16 amino acids. The CDR3 sequence: CASSTGQGVVGNTIYF. The CDR3, as DNA: TGCGCCAGCAGCACCGGACAGGGAGTAGTTGGAAACACCATATATTTT.

The chain uses TRBV19 and TRBJ1-2; TRBD1 matches 7 bases. Looked up from germline, CDR1 is LNHDA and CDR2 is SQIVND (reference sequence). Unmatched junction bases numbered 9, after V lost 5 bases and J lost 6 bases. The CDR3 loop spans 14 amino acids. The CDR3: CASSPPSGTDGYTF. DNA for the CDR3: TGTGCCAGTAGTCCCCCCTCGGGGACAGATGGCTACACCTTC.

The J gene is TRBJ1-6, the V gene TRBV27, with TRBD1 matching over 10 bases. Germline V gives CDR1 MNHEY, CDR2 SMNVEV (reference sequence). V lost 3 bases to trimming and J lost 7 bases; unmatched junction nucleotides: 0. There are 14 residues in the CDR3. This CDR3 reads CASSLGQGNSPLHF. CDR3 DNA sequence: TGTGCCAGCAGTTTGGGACAGGGGAATTCACCCCTCCACTTT.

The chain joins TRBV10-3 to TRBJ1-1, with 12 bases lining up with TRBD1. There are 17 residues in the CDR3. With V trimmed by 6 bases and J by 5 bases, 13 bases remained unmatched. Germline CDR1 ENHRY, CDR2 SYGVKD. CDR3: CAISGEGQGALWTEAFF. The CDR3 coding sequence is TGTGCCATCAGCGGAGAGGGACAGGGGGCTTTGTGGACTGAAGCTTTCTTT.

The CDR3 loop reads CASSETGSQYF. The CDR3 DNA reads as TGTGCCAGCTCGGAAACAGGGAGCCAGTACTTC. The chain links TRBV18 to TRBJ2-5; possible D gene TRBD1, 6 bases. There are 11 residues in the CDR3. V was pared by 6 bases and J by 10 bases, with 12 bases between. CDR1 is KGHSH and CDR2 is LQKENI in the germline V gene.

The chain employs TRBV25-1 and TRBJ2-5; D may be TRBD2 (6 bases). The CDR3 sequence is 14 residues long. V was trimmed by 1 base and J by 6 bases, leaving 12 bases between them. Germline V gene data show CDR1 as MGHDK and CDR2 as SYGVNS. The CDR3 sequence is CASSESGGTQTQYF. For the CDR3, the DNA is TGTGCCAGCAGTGAATCTGGCGGGACGCAGACCCAGTACTTC.

The chain carries TRBV5-4 and TRBJ2-7, with 10 bases aligning to TRBD1. V gave up 4 bases and J gave up 3 bases; unmatched junction bases: 7. The CDR3 loop spans 15 amino acids. Germline V CDR1 and CDR2: SGHNT, YYREEE (reference sequence). CDR3 DNA: TGTGCCAGCAGCCCCCGGACAGGGGGGAGCTACGAGCAGTACTTC. Protein sequence: CASSPRTGGSYEQYF.

In its sample, this clone was seen a few times. The genes are TRBV30 and TRBJ2-3; D may be TRBD2 (6 bases). Per germline, CDR1 GTSNPN and CDR2 SVGIG (reference sequence). Trimming cost V 4 bases and J 10 bases, with 18 bases left between them. The CDR3 has 13 residues. The CDR3 DNA reads TGTGCCTGGATTGCGGGAACCCCCGGTGCGCAGTATTTT. It codes for CAWIAGTPGAQYF.

This rearrangement joins TRBV9 to TRBJ2-1; 14 positions match TRBD2. There are 18 residues in the CDR3. J gave up 3 bases and V 3 bases, and 8 bases lay outside the gene matches. The germline V gene has CDR1 SGDLS and CDR2 YYNGEE. CDR3 in amino acids: CASSEGLAGEWLYNEQFF. Written as DNA, the CDR3 is TGTGCCAGCAGCGAGGGACTAGCGGGAGAGTGGCTCTACAATGAGCAGTTCTTC.

The genes are TRBV24-1 and TRBJ2-7; tentative D call: TRBD1 (6 bases). The length of the CDR3 is 14 residues. Trimming stripped 0 bases from V and 4 bases from J, with 9 bases between. Germline V CDR1 and CDR2: KGHDR, SFDVKD. The CDR3 region is CATSDLYRAYEQYF. CDR3 nucleotide sequence: TGTGCCACCAGTGATTTGTACAGGGCTTACGAGCAGTACTTC.

The V and J genes are TRBV5-1 and TRBJ2-2; a weak D match, TRBD2 (6 bases). Trimming stripped 0 bases from V and 6 bases from J, with 9 bases between. The CDR3 loop spans 14 amino acids. Per the germline V gene, CDR1 is SGHRS and CDR2 is YFSETQ. In nucleotides, the CDR3 is TGCGCCAGCAGCTTGGAGGGAGGCGCCGGGGAGCTGTTTTTT. This encodes CASSLEGGAGELFF.

The chain links TRBV6-5 to TRBJ2-1, with D unclear. The V gene lost 4 bases and the J gene lost 4 bases, with 5 bases spanning the gap. In germline, CDR1 is MNHEY, CDR2 SVGAGI. The length of the CDR3 is 12 residues. CDR3 sequence: CASSSPYNEQFF. The CDR3 bases are TGTGCCAGCAGTTCCCCTTACAATGAGCAGTTCTTC.

This CDR3 is CASSSAGVIETQYF. Here the CDR3 DNA reads TGTGCCAGCAGTTCGGCGGGGGTGATTGAGACCCAGTACTTC. The J gene is TRBJ2-5, the V gene TRBV6-6; TRBD2 agrees at 7 bases. The V gene end was trimmed by 4 bases and the J gene end by 5 bases; junction bases not matched to a gene: 7. The CDR3 is 14 amino acids. Looked up from germline, CDR1 is MNHNY and CDR2 is SVGAGI (reference sequence).

CDR3 sequence: CASSQTLSGSGELFF. The CDR3 nucleotides read TGTGCCAGCAGCCAAACTTTATCAGGGTCCGGGGAGCTGTTTTTT. This rearrangement joins TRBV3-1 (or the pseudogene TRBV3-2) to TRBJ2-2; D perhaps matches TRBD1 (5 bases). The CDR3 totals 15 residues. Germline V gene data show CDR1 as LGHDT and CDR2 as YNNKEL (reference sequence). The ends were cut back, 2 bases at V and 6 bases at J, with 13 bases in the middle.

The J gene is TRBJ2-2, the V gene TRBV18; the match to TRBD2 covers 9 bases. The CDR3 extends over 17 amino acids. Germline V gives CDR1 KGHSH, CDR2 LQKENI. The junction had 4 bases not matched to a gene; V was cut back by 2 bases and J by 0 bases. For the CDR3, the DNA is TGTGCCAGCTCACCAGTTAGCGGGGGAGCGAACACCGGGGAGCTGTTTTTT. Protein sequence: CASSPVSGGANTGELFF.

This chain joins TRBV5-3 and TRBJ2-1, with D possibly matching TRBD2 (6 bases). TRBV5-3 is an ORF, with its function uncertain. The CDR3 spans 13 residues. Trimming shortened V by 4 bases and J by 4 bases, and 9 bases separated the two germline ends. The DNA for the CDR3 is TGTGCCAGAAGCGCGGGACTTTACAATGAGCAGTTCTTC. Translating gives CARSAGLYNEQFF.

The chain is built from TRBV24-1 and TRBJ2-3; 7 nucleotides match TRBD1. J lost 3 bases, V lost 4 bases, and 3 bases had no gene match. CDR3 size: 14 residues. The germline CDR1 and CDR2 sequences are KGHDR and SFDVKD. The CDR3 reads CATSEAGGTDTQYF. CDR3 DNA: TGTGCCACCAGTGAAGCAGGGGGAACAGATACGCAGTATTTT.

V is TRBV30 and J is TRBJ2-3; TRBD2 might be the D (5 bases). V lost 0 bases to trimming and J lost 4 bases, with 17 bases between them. The CDR3 contains 16 residues. Germline CDR1 reads GTSNPN; CDR2 reads SVGIG (reference sequence). The CDR3 DNA reads as TGTGCCTGGAGTGTACAAGAGGGATGGTTTGCAGATACGCAGTATTTT. Translated: CAWSVQEGWFADTQYF.

This sequence joins TRBV28 and TRBJ2-7; 10 bases agree with TRBD2. Per the germline V gene, CDR1 is MDHEN and CDR2 is SYDVKM. V was clipped by 8 bases and J by 4 bases; unmatched bases: 5. The CDR3 loop spans 13 amino acids. CDR3 nucleotide sequence: TGTGCCAGCGCTAGCGGGGGATTTTACGAGCAGTACTTC. Translation gives CASASGGFYEQYF.

This chain joins TRBV6-6 and TRBJ2-2; 7 bases match TRBD2. Unmatched junction bases numbered 10, after V lost 6 bases and J lost 6 bases. The CDR3 runs to 15 residues. Germline assignment: CDR1 MNHNY and CDR2 SVGAGI (reference sequence). The CDR3 sequence: CASSPLSAGAGELFF. The CDR3 DNA reads TGTGCCAGCAGCCCCCTATCGGCGGGAGCCGGGGAGCTGTTTTTT.

The chain couples TRBV7-3 to TRBJ2-1, with 9 nucleotides matching TRBD2. This CDR3 comprises 16 residues. CDR1 and CDR2 from the germline V gene are SGHTA and FQGTGA. After removal of 5 bases from V and 4 bases from J, the junction contained 9 bases not matched to a gene. As DNA, the CDR3 is TGTGCCAGCAGCCCCTTGGCGGGGGGGCAATACAATGAGCAGTTCTTC. This codes for CASSPLAGGQYNEQFF.

The chain uses TRBV11-2 and TRBJ1-2; weak D call: TRBD1 (5 bases). This CDR3 has 16 residues. Trimming left V 5 bases short and J 6 bases short, with 22 bases between. Germline lookup yields CDR1 SGHAT and CDR2 FQNNGV. CDR3 nucleotides: TGTGCCAGCAGCCAAAAGGGGTCTCGGTCTGAGAATGGCTACACCTTC. This gives the protein CASSQKGSRSENGYTF.

The J gene is TRBJ2-5, the V gene TRBV30; a weak D match, TRBD1 (5 bases). CDR1 GTSNPN and CDR2 SVGIG come from the germline V gene (reference sequence). The CDR3 covers 14 residues. V was shortened by 0 bases and J by 4 bases, with 12 bases between the two germline ends. The CDR3 here is CAWSVTARRETQYF. In DNA form, the CDR3 reads TGTGCCTGGAGTGTGACAGCGAGGAGAGAGACCCAGTACTTC.